This TCR beta chain came from a study of blood T cell repertoires in COVID-19. For the study at large: Samples taken during acute and convalescent COVID-19 were collected in the United States, Italy and Spain. T cells, B-cell-depleted T cells, or PBMCs supplied cDNA or gDNA.

In the authors' methods: Scientists estimated how many nucleated cells there were by amplifying reference gene primers. The assay was immunoSEQ multiplex PCR, and TCRdb's table has in-frame clones only and misses some. For V, J and clone size, that table is used; D and trimming come from the DNA. This sample yields about 110,000 clones, of which just over 85% are seen a single time; 2.4% belongs to the top ten. In germline, CDR1 is SGDLS, CDR2 YYNGEE. The CDR3 loop spans 16 amino acids. The V and J ends lost 4 bases and 5 bases respectively, with 18 bases between them. The rearrangement joins TRBV9 to TRBJ2-2; weak D call: TRBD2 (7 bases). Sequenced sample: peripheral blood. The receptor's source is a human donor in a cohort sampled during active COVID-19. The DNA for the CDR3 is TGTGCCAGCAGCACGTCCGGGGGGCCGGGGACCGGGGAGCTGTTTTTT. Its protein product is CASSTSGGPGTGELFF.